This T cell receptor (beta chain) was identified during a study of CD8 T cells in ankylosing spondylitis. In its sample, this clonotype was seen many times. Its antigen is not identified. The study, taken as a whole, reports: Roughly eight highly homologous variants made up a TCR beta motif that seemed to typify ankylosing spondylitis blood. Researchers reportedly found disease-linked clones significantly enriched in matched ankylosing spondylitis synovial fluid.

TCRdb re-called the 5' RACE reads with MiXCR, one entry per CDR3 protein. This table holds roughly 490,000 distinct CDR3 sequences, approximately 5.3% found once. Trimming pared 8 bases from V and 2 bases from J, leaving 11 bases between. Germline V gene lookup returns CDR1 DFQATT and CDR2 SNEGSKA (reference sequence). The CDR3 is made up of 12 amino acids. This rearrangement joins TRBV20-1 to TRBJ2-3; D not resolved. This TCR was sampled from a male donor with ankylosing spondylitis. The sample was blood, either unsorted or a sorted T cell fraction (not recorded which). This chain's CDR3 is CSRVGSTDTQYF. CDR3 nucleotide sequence: TGCAGTCGGGTGGGATCCACAGATACGCAGTATTTT.